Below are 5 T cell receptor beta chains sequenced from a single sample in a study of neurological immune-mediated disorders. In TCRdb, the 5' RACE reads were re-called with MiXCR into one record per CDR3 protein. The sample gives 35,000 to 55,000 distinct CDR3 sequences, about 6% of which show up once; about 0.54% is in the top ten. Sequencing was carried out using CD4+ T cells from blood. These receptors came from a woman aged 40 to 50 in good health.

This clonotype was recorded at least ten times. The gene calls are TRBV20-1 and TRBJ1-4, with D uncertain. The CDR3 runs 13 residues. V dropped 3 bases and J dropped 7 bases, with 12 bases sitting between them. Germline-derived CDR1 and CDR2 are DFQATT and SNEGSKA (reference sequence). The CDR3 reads CSASGRISEKLFF. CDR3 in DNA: TGCAGTGCTAGCGGCAGAATCTCTGAAAAACTGTTTTTT.

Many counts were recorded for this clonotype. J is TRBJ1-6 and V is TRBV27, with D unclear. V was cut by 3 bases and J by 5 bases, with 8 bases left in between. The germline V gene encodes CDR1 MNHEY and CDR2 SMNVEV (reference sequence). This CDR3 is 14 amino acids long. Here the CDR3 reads CASSFNRNNSPLHF. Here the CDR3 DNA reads TGTGCCAGCAGTTTCAACAGAAATAATTCACCCCTCCACTTT.

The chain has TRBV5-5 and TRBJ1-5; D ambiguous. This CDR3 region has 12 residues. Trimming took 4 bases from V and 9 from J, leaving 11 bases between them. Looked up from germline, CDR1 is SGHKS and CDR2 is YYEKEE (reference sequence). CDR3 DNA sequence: TGTGCCAGCAGCCTCCAAGCTGGGCCCCAGCATTTT. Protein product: CASSLQAGPQHF.

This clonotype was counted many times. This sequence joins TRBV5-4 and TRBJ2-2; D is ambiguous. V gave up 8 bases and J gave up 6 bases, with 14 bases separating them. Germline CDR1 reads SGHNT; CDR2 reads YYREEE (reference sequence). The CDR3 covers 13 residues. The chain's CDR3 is CASSNEPAGELFF. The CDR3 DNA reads TGTGCCAGTTCCAACGAACCCGCCGGGGAGCTGTTTTTT.

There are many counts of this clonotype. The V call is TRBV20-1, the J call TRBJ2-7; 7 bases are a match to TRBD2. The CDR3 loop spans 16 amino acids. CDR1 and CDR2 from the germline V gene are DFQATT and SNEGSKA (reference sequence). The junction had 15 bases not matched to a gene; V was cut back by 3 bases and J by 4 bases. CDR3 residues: CSARYPGLTGGYEQYF. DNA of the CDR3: TGCAGTGCTAGGTATCCGGGACTAACGGGGGGATACGAGCAGTACTTC.